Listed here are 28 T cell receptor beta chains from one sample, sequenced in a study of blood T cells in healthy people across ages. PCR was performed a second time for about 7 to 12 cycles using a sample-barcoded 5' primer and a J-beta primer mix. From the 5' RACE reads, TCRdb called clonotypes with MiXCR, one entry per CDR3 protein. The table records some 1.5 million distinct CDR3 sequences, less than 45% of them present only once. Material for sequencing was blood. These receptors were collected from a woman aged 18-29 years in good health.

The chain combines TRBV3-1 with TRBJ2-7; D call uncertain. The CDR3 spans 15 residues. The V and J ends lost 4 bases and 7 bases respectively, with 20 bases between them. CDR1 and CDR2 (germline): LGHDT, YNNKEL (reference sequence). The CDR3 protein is CASSPGALLHNEQYF. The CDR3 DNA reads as TGTGCCAGCAGCCCTGGTGCCCTCCTGCACAATGAGCAGTACTTC.

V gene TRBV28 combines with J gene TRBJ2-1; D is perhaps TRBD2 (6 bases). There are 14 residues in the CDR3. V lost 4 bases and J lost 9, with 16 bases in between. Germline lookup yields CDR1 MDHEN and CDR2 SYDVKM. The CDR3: CASSSAGLNGEQFF. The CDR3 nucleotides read TGTGCCAGCAGTTCGGCGGGACTTAACGGTGAGCAGTTCTTC.

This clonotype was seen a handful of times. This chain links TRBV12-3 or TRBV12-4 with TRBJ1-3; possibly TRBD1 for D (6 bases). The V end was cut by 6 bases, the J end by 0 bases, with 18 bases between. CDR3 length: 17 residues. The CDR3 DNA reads TGTGCCAGCAGGGGACAATTAATCCGTTACTCTGGAAACACCATATATTTT. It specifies CASRGQLIRYSGNTIYF.

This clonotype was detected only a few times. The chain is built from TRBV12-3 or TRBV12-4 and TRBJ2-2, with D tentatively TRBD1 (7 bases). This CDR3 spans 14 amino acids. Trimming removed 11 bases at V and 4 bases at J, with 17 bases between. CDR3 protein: CAYRRQGGTGELFF. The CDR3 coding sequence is TGTGCCTACCGCCGACAGGGAGGCACCGGGGAGCTGTTTTTT.

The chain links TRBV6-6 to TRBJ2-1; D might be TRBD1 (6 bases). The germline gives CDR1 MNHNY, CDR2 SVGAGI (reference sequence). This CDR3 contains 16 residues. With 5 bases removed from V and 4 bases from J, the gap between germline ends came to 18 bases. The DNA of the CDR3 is TGTGCCAGCAGTACAAACAGGGATCGGATATACAATGAGCAGTTCTTC. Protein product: CASSTNRDRIYNEQFF.

CDR3 loop: CASSLFGDSYEQYF. CDR3 bases: TGTGCCAGCAGCTTGTTTGGGGATTCCTACGAGCAGTACTTC. The chain has TRBV5-5 and TRBJ2-7, with D uncertain. This CDR3 has 14 amino acids. Trimming left V 1 base short and J 1 base short, with 9 bases between. Per the germline V gene, CDR1 is SGHKS and CDR2 is YYEKEE (reference sequence).

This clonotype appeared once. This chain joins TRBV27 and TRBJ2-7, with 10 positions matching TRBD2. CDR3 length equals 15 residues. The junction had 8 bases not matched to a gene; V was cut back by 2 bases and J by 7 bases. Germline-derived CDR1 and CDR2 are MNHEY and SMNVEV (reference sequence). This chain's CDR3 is CASSLGTSGDNEQYF. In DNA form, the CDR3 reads TGTGCCAGCAGTTTAGGAACTAGCGGGGACAATGAGCAGTACTTC.

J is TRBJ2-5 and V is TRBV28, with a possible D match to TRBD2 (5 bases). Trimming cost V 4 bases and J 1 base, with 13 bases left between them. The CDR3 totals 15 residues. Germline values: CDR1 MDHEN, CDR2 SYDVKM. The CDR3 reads CASSWAGKLQETQYF. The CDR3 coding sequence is TGTGCCAGCAGTTGGGCGGGTAAACTCCAAGAGACCCAGTACTTC.

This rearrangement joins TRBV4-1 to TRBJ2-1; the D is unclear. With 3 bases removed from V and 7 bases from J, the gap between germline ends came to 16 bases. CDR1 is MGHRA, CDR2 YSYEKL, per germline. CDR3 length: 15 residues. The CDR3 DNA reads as TGCGCCAGCAGCCAGGTTGGGCCCCGCGTTAATGAGCAGTTCTTC. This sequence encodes CASSQVGPRVNEQFF.

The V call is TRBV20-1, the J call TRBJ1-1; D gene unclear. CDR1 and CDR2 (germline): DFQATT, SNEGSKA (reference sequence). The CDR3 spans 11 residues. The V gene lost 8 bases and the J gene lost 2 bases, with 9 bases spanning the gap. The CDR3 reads CSTDLNTEAFF. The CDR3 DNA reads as TGCAGTACCGACTTAAACACTGAAGCTTTCTTT.

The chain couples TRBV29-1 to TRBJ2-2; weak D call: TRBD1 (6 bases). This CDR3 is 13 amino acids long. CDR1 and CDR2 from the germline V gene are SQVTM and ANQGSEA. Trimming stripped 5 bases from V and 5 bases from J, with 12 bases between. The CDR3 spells CSVIRQGTGELFF. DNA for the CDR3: TGCAGCGTTATCCGGCAGGGGACCGGGGAGCTGTTTTTT.

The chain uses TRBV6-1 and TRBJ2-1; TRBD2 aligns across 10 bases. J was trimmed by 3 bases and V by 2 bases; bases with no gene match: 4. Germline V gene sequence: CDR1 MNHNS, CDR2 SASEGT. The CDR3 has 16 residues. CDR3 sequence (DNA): TGTGCCAGCAGTGAACTAGCGGGGGCGAGCTACAATGAGCAGTTCTTC. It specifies CASSELAGASYNEQFF.

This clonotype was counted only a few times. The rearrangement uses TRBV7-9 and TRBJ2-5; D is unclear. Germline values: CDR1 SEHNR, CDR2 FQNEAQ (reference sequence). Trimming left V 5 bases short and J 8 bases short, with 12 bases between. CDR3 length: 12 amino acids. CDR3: CASSDPSLTQYF. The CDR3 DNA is TGTGCCAGCAGCGATCCGTCACTCACCCAGTACTTC.

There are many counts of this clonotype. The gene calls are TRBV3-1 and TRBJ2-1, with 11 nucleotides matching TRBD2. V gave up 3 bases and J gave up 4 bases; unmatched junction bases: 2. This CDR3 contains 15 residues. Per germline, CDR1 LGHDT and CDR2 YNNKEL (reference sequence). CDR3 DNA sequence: TGTGCCAGCAGCCAGGGACTAGCGGAGTACAATGAGCAGTTCTTC. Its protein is CASSQGLAEYNEQFF.

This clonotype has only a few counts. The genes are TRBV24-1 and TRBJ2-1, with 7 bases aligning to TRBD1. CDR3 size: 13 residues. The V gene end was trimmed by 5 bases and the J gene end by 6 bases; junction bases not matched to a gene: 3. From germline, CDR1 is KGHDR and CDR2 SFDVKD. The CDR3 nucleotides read TGTGCCACCAGTGTTTCAGGGGGCAATGAGCAGTTCTTC. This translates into CATSVSGGNEQFF.

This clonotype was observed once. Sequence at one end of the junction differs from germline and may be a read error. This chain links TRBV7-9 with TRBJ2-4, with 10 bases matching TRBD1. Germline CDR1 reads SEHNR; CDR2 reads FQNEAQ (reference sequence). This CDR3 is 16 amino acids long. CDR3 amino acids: CTSSLGDRGVKNIQYF. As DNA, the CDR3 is TGTACCAGCAGCTTAGGGGACAGGGGTGTCAAAAACATTCAGTACTTC.

The DNA for the CDR3 is TGTGCCAGCAGTTTTTGGCCGCAAGACAATGAGCAGTTCTTC. It is translated as CASSFWPQDNEQFF. This chain links TRBV12-3 or TRBV12-4 with TRBJ2-1; D ambiguous. The ends were cut back, 3 bases at V and 5 bases at J, with 11 bases in the middle. The CDR3 is 14 amino acids.

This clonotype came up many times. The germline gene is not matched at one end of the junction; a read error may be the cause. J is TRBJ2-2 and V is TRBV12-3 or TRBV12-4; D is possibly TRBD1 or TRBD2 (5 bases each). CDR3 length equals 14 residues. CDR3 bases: TGCGCCAGCAGCCCGGGACCGAACACCGGGGAGCTGTTTTTT. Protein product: CASSPGPNTGELFF.

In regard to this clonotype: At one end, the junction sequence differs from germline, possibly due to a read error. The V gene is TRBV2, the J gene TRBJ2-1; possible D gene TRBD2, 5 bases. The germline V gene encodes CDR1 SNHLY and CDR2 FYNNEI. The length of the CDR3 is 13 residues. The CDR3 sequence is CASTGGSYNQQFF. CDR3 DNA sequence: TGTGCCAGCACAGGCGGGTCCTACAATCAGCAGTTCTTC.

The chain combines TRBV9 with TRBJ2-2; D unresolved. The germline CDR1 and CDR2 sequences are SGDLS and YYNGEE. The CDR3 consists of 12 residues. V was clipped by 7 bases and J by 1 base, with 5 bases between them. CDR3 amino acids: CASGKNTGELFF. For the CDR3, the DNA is TGTGCCAGCGGCAAGAACACCGGGGAGCTGTTTTTT.

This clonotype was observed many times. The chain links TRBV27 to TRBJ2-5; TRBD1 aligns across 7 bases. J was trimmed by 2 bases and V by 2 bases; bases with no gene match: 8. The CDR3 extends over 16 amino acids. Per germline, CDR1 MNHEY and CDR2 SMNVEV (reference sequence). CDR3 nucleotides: TGTGCCAGCAGTTTAGAGGGAAGACAGGGACAAGAGACCCAGTACTTC. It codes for CASSLEGRQGQETQYF.

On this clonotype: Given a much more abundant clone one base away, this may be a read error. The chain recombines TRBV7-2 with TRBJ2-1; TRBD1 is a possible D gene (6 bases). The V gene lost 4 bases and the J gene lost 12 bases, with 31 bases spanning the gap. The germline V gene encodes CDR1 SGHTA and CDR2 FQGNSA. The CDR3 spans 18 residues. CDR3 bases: TGTGCCAGCAGCTCCCCAAACGATTACAGGGCCAGTAAGAGTGGGCAGTTCTTC. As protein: CASSSPNDYRASKSGQFF.

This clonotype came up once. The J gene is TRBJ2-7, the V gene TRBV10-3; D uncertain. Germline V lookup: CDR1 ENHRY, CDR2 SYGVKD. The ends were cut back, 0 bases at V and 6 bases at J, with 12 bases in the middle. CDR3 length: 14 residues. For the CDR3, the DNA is TGTGCCATCAGTGAGTCCGTTGGGGTTCCCGAGCAGTACTTC. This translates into CAISESVGVPEQYF.

The CDR3: CASSFTREYYEQYF. As DNA, the CDR3 is TGTGCCAGCAGCTTCACCAGGGAATACTACGAGCAGTACTTC. The gene calls are TRBV5-5 and TRBJ2-4; maybe TRBD1 (5 bases). TRBJ2-7 explains the end of the DNA better; the J call may be wrong. Looked up from germline, CDR1 is SGHKS and CDR2 is YYEKEE (reference sequence). The CDR3 spans 14 residues.

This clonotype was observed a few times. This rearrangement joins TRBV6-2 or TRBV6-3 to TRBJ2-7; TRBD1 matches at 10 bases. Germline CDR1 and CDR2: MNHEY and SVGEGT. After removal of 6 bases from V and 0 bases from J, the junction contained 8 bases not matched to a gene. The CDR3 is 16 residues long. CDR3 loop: CASSLLGTGASYEQYF. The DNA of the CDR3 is TGTGCCAGCAGCCTTCTGGGGACAGGGGCCTCCTACGAGCAGTACTTC.

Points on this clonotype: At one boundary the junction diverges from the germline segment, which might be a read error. The CDR3 protein is CSSSLRDYGYTF. The CDR3 DNA follows: TGTTCCAGCAGCTTAAGGGACTATGGCTACACCTTC. The chain is built from TRBV5-6 and TRBJ1-2, with unresolved D. CDR3 size: 12 residues. CDR1 and CDR2 (germline): SGHDT, YYEEEE.

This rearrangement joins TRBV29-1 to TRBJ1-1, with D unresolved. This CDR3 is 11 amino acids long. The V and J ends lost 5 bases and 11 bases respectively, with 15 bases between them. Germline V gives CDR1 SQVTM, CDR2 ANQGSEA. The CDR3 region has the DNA TGCAGCGTTCAAACTCCGGCGCGGGCTTTCTTT. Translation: CSVQTPARAFF.

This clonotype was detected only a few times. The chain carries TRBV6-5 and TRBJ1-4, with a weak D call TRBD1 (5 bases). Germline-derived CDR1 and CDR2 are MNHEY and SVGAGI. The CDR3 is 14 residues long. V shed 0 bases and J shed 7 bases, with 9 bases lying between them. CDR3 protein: CASSYSSGGEKLFF. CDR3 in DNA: TGTGCCAGCAGTTACTCGAGTGGGGGTGAAAAACTGTTTTTT.